A single sample gave rise to the 18 T cell receptor beta chains below, sequenced in a study of response to subunit inactivated influenza vaccine (dated by TCRdb to 2016 to 2018). The library relied on RT-PCR. The listed sequencing device is Illumina HiSeq 2500. TCRdb took the public reads, trimmed them with fastp at Q25, ran MiXCR for clone calling and kept in-frame beta chains. Each entry merges the rows of one CDR3 protein and shows their most common DNA and genes. The table for this sample lists about 610,000 distinct CDR3 sequences; around 13% of them were counted only once. 11% of the sample comes from the top ten. The material sequenced was PBMCs from blood, taken about 12 days after vaccination. Every receptor here comes from a man in his forties or fifties who received an inactivated influenza vaccine. Donor details come from another sample of the same person, matched by shared clones.

The V and J genes are TRBV10-3 and TRBJ1-6; 7 positions match TRBD1. CDR1 and CDR2 (germline): ENHRY, SYGVKD. This CDR3 has 13 residues. V lost 11 bases and J lost 7; bases outside the gene matches: 8. The CDR3 nucleotides read TGTGCCGCCACCGGGACAGAGAATTCACCCCTCCACTTT. It is translated as CAATGTENSPLHF.

This clonotype was observed a handful of times. This chain uses TRBV10-1 with TRBJ2-5, with D perhaps TRBD1 (6 bases). V gave up 3 bases and J gave up 3 bases, with 17 bases separating them. Germline V CDR1 and CDR2: WNHNN, SYGVQD (reference sequence). This CDR3 is 16 amino acids long. CDR3 DNA: TGCGCCAGCAGTGATTATTCAGGGGTTGAGGAAGAGACCCAGTACTTC. Translation: CASSDYSGVEEETQYF.

J is TRBJ2-1 and V is TRBV4-2; 13 bases map to TRBD2. This CDR3 has 16 residues. J lost 7 bases, V lost 0 bases, and 3 bases had no gene match. CDR1 and CDR2 (germline): LGHNA, YNFKEQ. In nucleotides, the CDR3 is TGTGCCAGCAGCCAAGAATTGGGACTAGCGGGGAATGAGCAGTTCTTC. This sequence encodes CASSQELGLAGNEQFF.

The rearrangement uses TRBV14 and TRBJ1-2; D is unresolved. Trimming stripped 1 base from V and 7 bases from J, with 10 bases between. CDR3 length: 13 residues. CDR1 and CDR2 (germline): SGHDN, FVKESK. In DNA form, the CDR3 reads TGTGCCAGCAGCCAAGCAAGTTTCGGTGGCTACACCTTC. Translated, it gives CASSQASFGGYTF. Filled out from reference TRBV14 and TRBJ1-2, the complete variable domain reads EAGVTQFPSHSVIEKGQTVTLRCDPISGHDNLYWYRRVMGKEIKFLLHFVKESKQDESGMPNNRFLAERTGGTYSTLKVQPAELEDSGVYFCASSQASFGGYTFGSGTRLTVV.

About this clonotype: One end of the junction fails to match germline, which may point to a read error. The chain links TRBV13 to TRBJ2-3, with 8 bases aligning to TRBD1. This CDR3 has 17 amino acids. Per the germline V gene, CDR1 is PRHDT and CDR2 is FYEKMQ (reference sequence). The CDR3 region has the DNA TGTGCCAGCAGCTCCCCTGGACAGGGAAAAATTGCAGATACGCAGTATTTC. Translation gives CASSSPGQGKIADTQYF.

This clonotype was counted many times. CDR3 DNA: TGTGCCAGCAGCTCCAGGGCAACTAATGAAAAACTGTTTTTT. This translates into CASSSRATNEKLFF. The chain links TRBV7-9 to TRBJ1-4; possibly TRBD1 for D (5 bases). The V and J ends lost 4 bases and 0 bases respectively, with 6 bases between them. The CDR3 is made up of 14 amino acids. CDR1 and CDR2 from the germline V gene are SEHNR and FQNEAQ (reference sequence).

V usage is TRBV3-1 and J usage is TRBJ2-1; D may be TRBD1 (5 bases). Germline V CDR1 and CDR2: LGHDT, YNNKEL (reference sequence). The CDR3 sequence is 16 residues long. V was pared by 0 bases and J by 1 base, with 10 bases between. The CDR3 loop is CASSQDSRASYNEQFF. Written as DNA, the CDR3 is TGTGCCAGCAGCCAAGATAGCAGGGCATCCTACAATGAGCAGTTCTTC.

The chain links TRBV6-5 to TRBJ2-1; D is possibly TRBD2 (5 bases). V was shortened by 0 bases and J by 9 bases, with 18 bases between the two germline ends. CDR1 is MNHEY, CDR2 SVGAGI, per germline. The CDR3 length is 16 residues. The CDR3 region has the DNA TGTGCCAGCAGTTACTCAGGTGCGCTAGGCCGGGGTGAGCAGTTCTTC. This gives the protein CASSYSGALGRGEQFF.

V and J are TRBV6-2 or TRBV6-3 and TRBJ2-7, with TRBD2 identical over 12 bases. The V and J ends lost 6 bases and 1 base, in that order; junction bases with no gene match: 10. Per the germline V gene, CDR1 is MNHEY and CDR2 is SVGEGT. This CDR3 spans 17 amino acids. CDR3 nucleotides: TGTGCCAGCAGCCCCCCAGAGGGACTAGCGGGTTCCTACGAGCAGTACTTC. Its protein is CASSPPEGLAGSYEQYF.

This rearrangement joins TRBV20-1 to TRBJ2-3; 12 bases are a match to TRBD2. CDR3 length equals 18 residues. Germline CDR1 DFQATT, CDR2 SNEGSKA (reference sequence). V lost 3 bases, J lost 2 bases, and 12 bases stayed unmatched. CDR3 bases: TGCAGTGCTAGTGAACTAGCGGGGGGCCTCATACTCACAGATACGCAGTATTTT. Its protein product is CSASELAGGLILTDTQYF.

V and J are TRBV7-3 and TRBJ2-1; 10 nucleotides align to TRBD2. Looked up from germline, CDR1 is SGHTA and CDR2 is FQGTGA. V lost 7 bases and J lost 8; bases outside the gene matches: 23. The CDR3 loop spans 19 amino acids. CDR3 sequence: CASTVTYPTSGMVNYEQFF. The CDR3 nucleotides are TGTGCCAGCACCGTGACCTACCCCACTAGCGGGATGGTTAACTATGAGCAGTTCTTC.

Only a few counts were recorded for this clonotype. This chain connects TRBV5-6 to TRBJ2-1; 12 bases agree with TRBD2. CDR1 and CDR2 (germline): SGHDT, YYEEEE. The CDR3 length is 16 residues. V was pared by 4 bases and J by 2 bases, with 4 bases of the junction left unmatched. CDR3 protein: CASSLRTSGTYNEQFF. DNA for the CDR3: TGTGCCAGCAGCCTAAGGACTAGCGGGACCTACAATGAGCAGTTCTTC. Full variable domain (missing parts from reference TRBV5-6 and TRBJ2-1): DAGVTQSPTHLIKTRGQQVTLRCSPKSGHDTVSWYQQALGQGPQFIFQYYEEEERQRGNFPDRFSGHQFPNYSSELNVNALLLGDSALYLCASSLRTSGTYNEQFFGPGTRLTVL.

This clonotype was detected only a few times. The chain couples TRBV2 to TRBJ1-3; D gene ambiguous. The CDR3 length is 13 residues. CDR1 SNHLY and CDR2 FYNNEI come from the germline V gene. The germline V and J ends were trimmed by 4 bases and 2 bases, with 6 bases remaining between them. CDR3 in DNA: TGTGCCAGCAGTGCTGGGGCTGGAAACACCATATATTTT. Protein product: CASSAGAGNTIYF.

The J gene is TRBJ1-5, the V gene TRBV18; tentative D call: TRBD1 (6 bases). This CDR3 has 14 amino acids. Between the trimmed V and J ends, which lost 6 bases and 1 base, there was a span of 10 bases. The germline V gene encodes CDR1 KGHSH and CDR2 LQKENI. In DNA, the CDR3 is TGTGCCAGCTCCCGGGACACAAGCAATCAGCCCCAGCATTTT. It yields the protein CASSRDTSNQPQHF.

CDR3 DNA sequence: TGTGCCAGCAGTCCCAGACAGGGCTCCGGTGAAAAACTGTTTTTT. Translation: CASSPRQGSGEKLFF. V usage is TRBV27 and J usage is TRBJ1-4; 7 positions match TRBD1. The CDR3 is 15 residues long. Germline values: CDR1 MNHEY, CDR2 SMNVEV (reference sequence). Trimming took 5 bases from V and 7 from J; bases not matched to a gene: 10.

V usage is TRBV6-1 and J usage is TRBJ2-1, with 11 bases aligning to TRBD2. This CDR3 region has 15 residues. Germline values: CDR1 MNHNS, CDR2 SASEGT. The junction had 6 bases not matched to a gene; V was cut back by 5 bases and J by 6 bases. CDR3 in amino acids: CASSRSGTSGNEQFF. The CDR3 DNA sequence: TGTGCCAGCAGTCGCTCCGGGACTAGCGGCAATGAGCAGTTCTTC.

This clonotype has just one count. The V call is TRBV5-1, the J call TRBJ2-1; 9 nucleotides match TRBD1. CDR1 is SGHRS, CDR2 YFSETQ, per germline. V was pared by 1 base and J by 5 bases, with 1 base of the junction left unmatched. This CDR3 region has 14 residues. CDR3 bases: TGCGCCAGCAGCTTGCGGACAGGGGACAATGAGCAGTTCTTC. This sequence encodes CASSLRTGDNEQFF.

This chain connects TRBV5-1 to TRBJ1-6; D gene unclear. Trimming stripped 4 bases from V and 9 bases from J, with 20 bases between. CDR1 and CDR2 from the germline V gene are SGHRS and YFSETQ. This CDR3 region has 16 residues. CDR3 amino acids: CASSSRGYAIPSPLHF. CDR3 coding DNA: TGCGCCAGCAGCAGCCGGGGATACGCGATCCCTTCACCCCTCCACTTT.